Below, 18 T cell receptor beta chains from the same sample are listed, as sequenced in a study of cytomegalovirus exposure and HLA in healthy donors. The PCR employed 60 Vbeta primers together with 13 Jbeta primers. The repertoire was sequenced with immunoSEQ multiplex PCR; TCRdb's copy has only in-frame clones and lacks some. Altogether about 120,000 clones are present, about 79% being singletons, with the ten largest covering more than 2.5%. Sample: PBMCs. Receptors were obtained from a woman aged 45-65 years in good health and CMV-seronegative.

The V gene is TRBV15, the J gene TRBJ1-4, with D uncertain. Germline values: CDR1 LNHNV, CDR2 YYDKDF (reference sequence). V was clipped by 7 bases and J by 7 bases, with 13 bases between them. This CDR3 has 13 amino acids. The CDR3 sequence is CATIPPGGEKLFF. DNA of the CDR3: TGTGCCACCATCCCCCCCGGTGGTGAAAAACTGTTTTTT.

The chain couples TRBV4-3 to TRBJ1-3; no firm D call. In germline, CDR1 is LGHNA, CDR2 YSLEER. The CDR3 has 17 residues. Between the trimmed V and J ends, which lost 0 bases and 4 bases, there was a span of 16 bases. The CDR3 here is CASSQDREEGSGNTIYF. For the CDR3, the DNA is TGCGCCAGCAGCCAAGATCGGGAAGAGGGATCCGGAAACACCATATATTTT.

As to this clone: Other DNA sequences of this sample code for an identical CDR3. This sequence joins TRBV6-6 and TRBJ2-1, with a tentative D call TRBD2 (5 bases). The CDR3 contains 16 residues. CDR1 and CDR2 from the germline V gene are MNHNY and SVGAGI (reference sequence). Trimming pared 5 bases from V and 0 bases from J, leaving 14 bases between. The CDR3 sequence: CASSTSSGSSYNEQFF. The DNA of the CDR3 is TGTGCCAGCAGTACCTCCAGCGGCAGCTCCTACAATGAGCAGTTCTTC.

This clone was counted between two and nine times. The chain has TRBV7-6 and TRBJ1-4, with D perhaps matching TRBD1 (5 bases). Per the germline V gene, CDR1 is SGHVS and CDR2 is FNYEAQ. Trimming shortened V by 11 bases and J by 6 bases, and 7 bases separated the two germline ends. There are 10 residues in the CDR3. The CDR3 nucleotides are TGTGCCGTAGGGGATGAAAAACTGTTTTTT. Its translation is CAVGDEKLFF. Based on the CDR3 plus reference TRBV7-6 and TRBJ1-4, the full variable domain is GAGVSQSPRYKVTKRGQDVALRCDPISGHVSLYWYRQALGQGPEFLTYFNYEAQQDKSGLPNDRFSAERPEGSISTLTIQRTEQRDSAMYRCAVGDEKLFFGSGTQLSVL.

J is TRBJ1-5 and V is TRBV19, with 9 bases that match TRBD1. The CDR3 is 12 residues long. CDR1 is LNHDA, CDR2 SQIVND, per germline (reference sequence). The CDR3: CASGQGGQPQHF. CDR3 nucleotides: TGTGCATCGGGACAGGGAGGGCAGCCCCAGCATTTT.

The rearrangement links TRBV15 to TRBJ2-5; D remains ambiguous. Germline V CDR1 and CDR2: LNHNV, YYDKDF (reference sequence). V dropped 1 base and J dropped 5 bases, with 11 bases sitting between them. CDR3 length equals 14 residues. In DNA form, the CDR3 reads TGTGCCACCAGCAGAGTTTCGCTCGGGGAGACCCAGTACTTC. It encodes CATSRVSLGETQYF.

The rearrangement links TRBV7-6 to TRBJ1-5; D not resolved. The CDR3 consists of 15 residues. In germline, CDR1 is SGHVS, CDR2 FNYEAQ. With 1 base removed from V and 5 bases from J, the gap between germline ends came to 12 bases. CDR3 nucleotide sequence: TGTGCCAGCAGCTTAGGACACGGGGTATATCAGCCCCAGCATTTT. Its protein is CASSLGHGVYQPQHF.

This clone was detected a few times. The J gene is TRBJ2-3, the V gene TRBV6-4, with 8 bases that match TRBD2. V shed 3 bases and J 3 bases; nucleotides not matched to a gene: 5. The V gene's germline CDR1 is MRHNA and CDR2 SNTAGT. The length of the CDR3 is 15 residues. CDR3 amino acids: CASSEGGLDTDTQYF. The CDR3 DNA is TGTGCCAGCAGTGAGGGGGGACTAGATACAGATACGCAGTATTTT.

With regard to this clone: The junction departs from the called germline gene at one end, perhaps through a read error. The gene calls are TRBV7-9 and TRBJ2-1; TRBD2 matches at 8 bases. The CDR3 covers 17 residues. The V gene's germline CDR1 is SEHNR and CDR2 FQNEAQ (reference sequence). The CDR3 is CSSSLARGASPYNEQFF. The CDR3 DNA follows: TGTTCCAGCAGCTTAGCGCGGGGGGCGTCCCCCTACAATGAGCAGTTCTTC.

The chain has TRBV5-1 and TRBJ2-1; TRBD2 matches 10 bases. CDR1 and CDR2 from the germline V gene are SGHRS and YFSETQ. CDR3 length: 16 amino acids. Trimming removed 4 bases from V and 6 bases from J; junction bases left unmatched: 10. The CDR3 sequence is CASSLAPASGSNEQFF. The CDR3 DNA follows: TGCGCCAGCAGCCTGGCCCCGGCTAGCGGGAGCAATGAGCAGTTCTTC.

The CDR3 bases are TGCGCCAGCAGCCTAGACCCGAACACTGAAGCTTTCTTT. It encodes CASSLDPNTEAFF. This sequence joins TRBV5-1 and TRBJ1-1; D not resolved. V was clipped by 4 bases and J by 1 base, with 8 bases between them. The CDR3 spans 13 residues. Looked up from germline, CDR1 is SGHRS and CDR2 is YFSETQ.

V gene TRBV7-8 combines with J gene TRBJ2-5; no firm D call. CDR3 length equals 13 residues. Germline V lookup: CDR1 SGHVS, CDR2 FQNEAQ. V was pared by 1 base and J by 5 bases, with 8 bases between. CDR3 sequence: CASSLDSRETQYF. In nucleotides, the CDR3 is TGTGCCAGCAGCTTAGACAGTCGGGAGACCCAGTACTTC.

This clone came up a few times. The chain uses TRBV18 and TRBJ1-5; D perhaps matches TRBD1 (5 bases). The V and J ends lost 4 bases and 4 bases respectively, with 8 bases between them. Germline values: CDR1 KGHSH, CDR2 LQKENI. This CDR3 is built from 13 residues. The CDR3 sequence is CASSRTPNQPQHF. For the CDR3, the DNA is TGTGCCAGCTCACGGACACCAAATCAGCCCCAGCATTTT.

This chain joins TRBV4-3 and TRBJ1-1, with unresolved D. Germline V lookup: CDR1 LGHNA, CDR2 YSLEER. There are 15 residues in the CDR3. The V gene lost 4 bases and the J gene lost 3 bases, with 15 bases spanning the gap. CDR3 amino acids: CASSRGSGEDTEAFF. The CDR3 nucleotides are TGCGCCAGCAGCCGAGGAAGCGGGGAGGACACTGAAGCTTTCTTT.

The J gene is TRBJ2-7, the V gene TRBV7-9; 13 bases align to TRBD2. The trim removed 4 bases at V and 0 bases at J, leaving 12 bases unmatched. The V gene's germline CDR1 is SEHNR and CDR2 FQNEAQ (reference sequence). This CDR3 has 19 amino acids. Here the CDR3 reads CASSSDLGLAGTFSYEQYF. The CDR3 coding sequence is TGTGCCAGCAGCTCGGATCTGGGACTAGCGGGAACCTTCTCCTACGAGCAGTACTTC.

V and J are TRBV5-8 and TRBJ2-3; D not certain. Deletions cut 0 bases from V and 9 bases from J, with 8 bases between. Germline CDR1 and CDR2: SGHTS and YDEGEE. CDR3 length equals 12 residues. CDR3 region: CASSLDSPTQYF. The DNA of the CDR3 is TGTGCCAGCAGCTTGGACAGTCCAACGCAGTATTTT.

V is TRBV4-2 and J is TRBJ2-7; no firm D call. The CDR3 is 15 amino acids. Trimming removed 0 bases at V and 2 bases at J, with 11 bases between. In germline, CDR1 is LGHNA, CDR2 YNFKEQ. The CDR3 DNA sequence: TGTGCCAGCAGCCAAGAAAGGTTCAGCGCCTACGAGCAGTACTTC. It is translated as CASSQERFSAYEQYF.

Notes on this clone: This sample includes further DNA sequences coding for the same CDR3. The rearrangement joins TRBV7-9 to TRBJ1-6, with D maybe TRBD1 (6 bases). Trimming took 1 base from V and 9 from J, leaving 10 bases between them. CDR1 is SEHNR and CDR2 is FQNEAQ in the germline V gene (reference sequence). This CDR3 is 14 amino acids long. CDR3 sequence (DNA): TGTGCCAGCAGCTTAGGGGGGCTAGGTTCACCCCTCCACTTT. It codes for CASSLGGLGSPLHF.